Sequencing of this T cell receptor beta chain was carried out in a study of CD8 T cells in Susac syndrome. Study-wide results and caveats: As the study acknowledged, the number of individuals in its TCR sequencing and HLA analysis was relatively small.

The authors reverse transcribed roughly 0.45 to 1 ug RNA with random hexamers. An immunoSEQ multiplex PCR generated amplified TCR beta CDR3 products spanning 54 Vbeta and 13 Jbeta. TCRdb reprocessed the immunoSEQ multiplex PCR reads via MiXCR and lists one record per CDR3 protein. The sample lists about 200,000 distinct CDR3 sequences; about 95% were seen once. The authors sequenced TCR beta from blood CD8+ and CD4+ T cells. TEMRA cells were enriched by FACS, and CD4+ and CD8+ T cells were negatively isolated. As for this clonotype: Its target is unknown.

The CDR3 is 15 residues long. V was clipped by 6 bases and J by 1 base; unmatched bases: 8. The sample taken for sequencing was CD4+ T cells from PBMCs. The sequence came from a human donor with multiple sclerosis. This chain joins TRBV12-3 or TRBV12-4 and TRBJ1-1, with 7 bases aligning to TRBD1. CDR3: CASRNAGTENTEAFF. In DNA form, the CDR3 reads TGTGCCAGCAGGAATGCCGGGACAGAGAACACTGAAGCTTTCTTT.